These T cell receptor beta chains were read from a single sample in a study of T cells in Graves' hyperthyroidism and ophthalmopathy. Using its own MiXCR run on the multiplex PCR reads, TCRdb lists one record per CDR3 protein. The sample lists fewer than 900,000 distinct CDR3 sequences; roughly 15% were seen once. Input material: blood. Receptor source: a man aged 18 to 29 with Graves' hyperthyroidism. The CDR3 runs from the conserved cysteine through the conserved F or W. The D gene is left open where the match is weak. Size is stated for part of the rows, as once, few or many counts, or as a class when the clone is expanded.

v_gene: TRBV3-1
abundance: few
d_gene: TRBD2
j_gene: TRBJ2-1
CDR3aa: CASSQGFRLAGAYNEQFF
CDR3nt: TGTGCCAGCAGCCAAGGCTTTAGACTAGCGGGAGCGTACAATGAGCAGTTCTTC

v_gene: TRBV16
abundance: few
d_gene: .
j_gene: TRBJ1-1
CDR3aa: CASSQFRGSNTEAFF
CDR3nt: TGTGCCAGCAGCCAATTTAGGGGCAGTAACACTGAAGCTTTCTTT

v_gene: TRBV28
abundance: .
d_gene: TRBD2
j_gene: TRBJ2-1
CDR3aa: CASSPRTSESVDNEQFF
CDR3nt: TGTGCCAGCAGTCCTAGGACTAGCGAAAGTGTCGACAATGAGCAGTTCTTC

v_gene: TRBV5-5
abundance: .
d_gene: TRBD1
j_gene: TRBJ2-2
CDR3aa: CASSDRDRDDGELFF
CDR3nt: TGTGCCAGCAGCGACAGGGACCGTGATGACGGGGAGCTGTTTTTT

v_gene: TRBV20-1
abundance: .
d_gene: .
j_gene: TRBJ2-3
CDR3aa: CSGNPAGRTDTQYF
CDR3nt: TGCAGTGGAAACCCGGCGGGGCGCACAGATACGCAGTATTTT

v_gene: TRBV27
abundance: many
d_gene: .
j_gene: TRBJ1-4
CDR3aa: CASSLGPHATNEKLFF
CDR3nt: TGTGCCAGCAGTTTAGGTCCCCATGCAACTAATGAAAAACTGTTTTTT

v_gene: TRBV6-2/TRBV6-3
abundance: few
d_gene: .
j_gene: TRBJ1-5
CDR3aa: CASSLDGPPQHF
CDR3nt: TGTGCCAGCAGCTTGGACGGACCGCCCCAGCATTTT

v_gene: TRBV7-3
abundance: many
d_gene: TRBD1
j_gene: TRBJ2-5
CDR3aa: CASSLTGPGTGAETQYF
CDR3nt: TGTGCCAGCAGCTTAACGGGTCCCGGGACAGGGGCAGAGACCCAGTACTTC

v_gene: TRBV4-1
abundance: .
d_gene: .
j_gene: TRBJ2-7
CDR3aa: CASSGRGGHEQYF
CDR3nt: TGCGCCAGCAGCGGCAGGGGAGGGCACGAGCAGTACTTC

v_gene: TRBV6-2/TRBV6-3
abundance: many
d_gene: TRBD2
j_gene: TRBJ2-7
CDR3aa: CASSYLAGNYEQYF
CDR3nt: TGTGCCAGCAGTTACCTAGCGGGAAACTACGAGCAGTACTTC

v_gene: TRBV3-1
abundance: many
d_gene: .
j_gene: TRBJ1-2
CDR3aa: CASSQRTDINYGYTF
CDR3nt: TGTGCCAGCAGCCAGCGGACAGATATAAACTATGGCTACACCTTC

v_gene: TRBV9
abundance: .
d_gene: .
j_gene: TRBJ1-2
CDR3aa: CASSEYRAWGYTF
CDR3nt: TGTGCCAGCAGCGAGTACAGGGCCTGGGGCTACACCTTC

v_gene: TRBV7-9
abundance: many
d_gene: .
j_gene: TRBJ2-1
CDR3aa: CASSLAGSFPEQFF
CDR3nt: TGTGCCAGCAGCTTAGCAGGGTCGTTTCCAGAGCAGTTCTTC

v_gene: TRBV27
abundance: few
d_gene: TRBD2
j_gene: TRBJ2-1
CDR3aa: CASKGTAGDEQFF
CDR3nt: TGTGCCAGCAAAGGGACTGCGGGAGATGAGCAGTTCTTC

v_gene: TRBV28
abundance: .
d_gene: .
j_gene: TRBJ2-1
CDR3aa: CASSFLGLTYNEQFF
CDR3nt: TGTGCCAGCAGTTTTCTCGGCCTTACCTACAATGAGCAGTTCTTC

v_gene: TRBV11-2
abundance: many
d_gene: .
j_gene: TRBJ2-2
CDR3aa: CASSSRLDLNTGELFF
CDR3nt: TGTGCCAGCAGCTCTCGCTTGGATCTGAACACCGGGGAGCTGTTTTTT

v_gene: TRBV30
abundance: many
d_gene: .
j_gene: TRBJ1-1
CDR3aa: CAVGGTEAFF
CDR3nt: TGTGCCGTGGGGGGCACTGAAGCTTTCTTT

v_gene: TRBV19
abundance: .
d_gene: .
j_gene: TRBJ1-5
CDR3aa: CASSGDGGRNQPQHF
CDR3nt: TGTGCCAGTAGTGGCGACGGCGGGCGCAATCAGCCCCAGCATTTT

v_gene: TRBV28
abundance: many
d_gene: TRBD1
j_gene: TRBJ2-7
CDR3aa: CASNTATGGGEQYF
CDR3nt: TGTGCCAGCAATACCGCGACAGGGGGAGGCGAGCAGTACTTC

v_gene: TRBV19
abundance: few
d_gene: .
j_gene: TRBJ1-1
CDR3aa: CASSSSDVAEAFF
CDR3nt: TGTGCCAGTAGTAGCTCCGACGTGGCTGAAGCTTTCTTT

v_gene: TRBV5-1
abundance: few
d_gene: .
j_gene: TRBJ2-1
CDR3aa: CASSLAIGISYNEQFF
CDR3nt: TGCGCCAGCAGCTTGGCCATAGGAATCTCATACAATGAGCAGTTCTTC

v_gene: TRBV19
abundance: few
d_gene: .
j_gene: TRBJ1-1
CDR3aa: CASSIQGTPNTEAFF
CDR3nt: TGTGCCAGTAGTATCCAGGGGACCCCGAACACTGAAGCTTTCTTT

v_gene: TRBV4-1
abundance: .
d_gene: TRBD1
j_gene: TRBJ2-6
CDR3aa: CASSHRTGAGANVLTF
CDR3nt: TGCGCCAGCAGCCACCGGACAGGGGCTGGGGCCAACGTCCTGACTTTC

v_gene: TRBV6-2/TRBV6-3
abundance: many
d_gene: TRBD2
j_gene: TRBJ2-5
CDR3aa: CASSYSLAGSQETQYF
CDR3nt: TGTGCCAGCAGTTACTCCCTAGCGGGGTCCCAAGAGACCCAGTACTTC

v_gene: TRBV27
abundance: many
d_gene: .
j_gene: TRBJ2-7
CDR3aa: CASSLAASYEQYF
CDR3nt: TGTGCCAGCAGTTTAGCGGCTTCCTACGAGCAGTACTTC

v_gene: TRBV18
abundance: many
d_gene: .
j_gene: TRBJ2-1
CDR3aa: CASSLLGGYNEQFF
CDR3nt: TGTGCCAGCTCTCTTCTGGGGGGTTACAATGAGCAGTTCTTC

v_gene: TRBV19
abundance: .
d_gene: .
j_gene: TRBJ2-6
CDR3aa: CASTMGGASSSGANVLTF
CDR3nt: TGTGCCAGTACCATGGGGGGGGCTTCAAGCTCTGGGGCCAACGTCCTGACTTTC

v_gene: TRBV2
abundance: many
d_gene: .
j_gene: TRBJ1-5
CDR3aa: CASSEGTPNQPQHF
CDR3nt: TGTGCCAGCAGTGAAGGGACACCAAATCAGCCCCAGCATTTT

v_gene: TRBV12-3/TRBV12-4
abundance: many
d_gene: TRBD2
j_gene: TRBJ2-3
CDR3aa: CASSEGLAGGLSSTDTQYF
CDR3nt: TGTGCCAGCAGTGAGGGACTAGCGGGGGGACTTTCTAGCACAGATACGCAGTATTTT

v_gene: TRBV3-1
abundance: many
d_gene: TRBD1
j_gene: TRBJ2-5
CDR3aa: CASSQEGTGQETQYF
CDR3nt: TGTGCCAGCAGCCAAGAGGGGACAGGCCAAGAGACCCAGTACTTC

v_gene: TRBV20-1
abundance: many
d_gene: .
j_gene: TRBJ2-5
CDR3aa: CSARRAETQYF
CDR3nt: TGCAGTGCTAGGAGGGCAGAGACCCAGTACTTC